This T cell receptor beta chain was recorded in a study of cytomegalovirus exposure and HLA in healthy donors. The CDR3 consists of 14 residues. V dropped 6 bases and J dropped 2; count of bases not matched to a gene: 7. Per germline, CDR1 SQVTM and CDR2 ANQGSEA. The PCR made use of 60 Vbeta and 13 Jbeta primers. Sequencing used immunoSEQ multiplex PCR; TCRdb keeps in-frame clones, though not all of them. This repertoire comprises some 84,000 clones; its ten largest clones make up 0.58%. The rearrangement links TRBV29-1 to TRBJ1-5; TRBD1 matches 7 bases. This TCR derives from a man aged 50 or older in good health and CMV-seronegative. The sample consisted of PBMCs. The CDR3 sequence: CSVRQGTGNQPQHF. CDR3 coding DNA: TGCAGCGTACGACAGGGCACCGGCAATCAGCCCCAGCATTTT.